Listed below are T cell receptor beta chains from one sample, sequenced in a study of cytomegalovirus exposure and HLA in healthy donors. Some clones are missing from TCRdb's copy, which holds only in-frame ones; the method was immunoSEQ multiplex PCR. The sample carries roughly 80,000 clones, roughly 80% recorded once. What was sequenced was PBMCs. The origin of the receptors is a woman in her twenties or thirties in good health and CMV-seronegative. CDR3s include the opening cysteine and the closing phenylalanine or tryptophan. D genes are given only for firm matches. Only some rows state a clone size, as once, few, many or a class for expanded clones.

v_call	cdr3_length	d_call	j_call	clone_size	cdr3_aa	cdr3_nt
TRBV4-1	16	.	TRBJ2-7	.	CASSQVVAVSSYEQYF	TGCGCCAGCAGCCAGGTCGTAGCGGTTAGCTCCTACGAGCAGTACTTC
TRBV28	14	TRBD1	TRBJ1-2	.	CASSDTGDLYGYTF	TGTGCCAGCAGTGATACAGGGGATTTGTATGGCTACACCTTC
TRBV11-2	14	.	TRBJ1-1	.	CASSPDSEHTEAFF	TGTGCCAGCAGCCCGGATTCGGAGCACACTGAAGCTTTCTTT
TRBV11-2	15	TRBD1	TRBJ2-3	few	CASSLGGTGTDTQYF	TGTGCCAGCAGCTTAGGAGGGACAGGAACAGATACGCAGTATTTT
TRBV9	15	.	TRBJ2-5	.	CASSVGFGEFETQYF	TGTGCCAGCAGCGTAGGGTTTGGGGAGTTTGAGACCCAGTACTTC
TRBV18	16	.	TRBJ1-1	.	CASSPPAGSPAGEAFF	TGTGCCAGCTCACCACCCGCGGGATCCCCGGCCGGTGAAGCTTTCTTT
TRBV5-6	15	TRBD2	TRBJ2-1	.	CASSLSGRIYNEQFF	TGTGCCAGCAGCTTGAGCGGGAGGATTTACAATGAGCAGTTCTTC
TRBV30	13	.	TRBJ1-1	once	CAWSNGGNTEAFF	TGTGCCTGGAGTAATGGCGGGAACACTGAAGCTTTCTTT
TRBV7-9	14	.	TRBJ1-6	.	CASSREGGNSPLHF	TGTGCCAGCAGCAGGGAGGGAGGTAATTCACCCCTCCACTTT
TRBV2	14	.	TRBJ1-5	.	CASRPKEGGQPQHF	TGTGCCAGCAGGCCGAAGGAGGGAGGCCAGCCCCAGCATTTT
TRBV2	14	.	TRBJ2-4	.	CASKRSTAKNIQYF	TGTGCCAGCAAGCGGAGCACCGCCAAAAACATTCAGTACTTC
TRBV6-5	14	.	TRBJ2-2	few	CASSLQPSTGELFF	TGTGCCAGCAGCCTCCAACCCAGTACCGGGGAGCTGTTTTTT
TRBV5-1	14	.	TRBJ1-2	.	CASSLLDSSYGYTF	TGCGCCAGCAGCTTACTGGACAGCTCCTATGGCTACACCTTC
TRBV10-3	14	.	TRBJ2-7	.	CAISVGQGNYEQYF	TGTGCCATCAGTGTTGGGCAGGGAAACTACGAGCAGTACTTC
TRBV28	16	TRBD2	TRBJ2-5	.	CASTLGGSLGQETQYF	TGTGCCAGCACTCTGGGGGGGAGCCTGGGCCAAGAGACCCAGTACTTC
TRBV19	16	TRBD1	TRBJ1-5	.	CASRDRVGVSNQPQHF	TGTGCCAGTAGAGACAGGGTTGGAGTGAGCAATCAGCCCCAGCATTTT
TRBV27	15	.	TRBJ2-5	.	CASSLASDSQETQYF	TGTGCCAGCAGTTTGGCCTCCGACAGCCAAGAGACCCAGTACTTC
TRBV28	14	TRBD1	TRBJ1-2	.	CASSLTGGLYGYTF	TGTGCCAGCAGTTTAACAGGGGGCCTCTATGGCTACACCTTC
TRBV11-2	16	TRBD1	TRBJ1-4	.	CASSPLPGQLNEKLFF	TGTGCCAGCAGCCCTCTGCCGGGACAGTTAAATGAAAAACTGTTTTTT
TRBV9	15	.	TRBJ2-2	.	CASSEHGQSTGELFF	TGTGCCAGCAGCGAACATGGACAGAGCACCGGGGAGCTGTTTTTT
TRBV5-1	15	TRBD2	TRBJ2-1	.	CASRPTSGRAGEQFF	TGCGCCAGCAGGCCGACTAGCGGGAGGGCCGGTGAGCAGTTCTTC
TRBV19	16	TRBD1	TRBJ2-4	.	CASSTRQGVTKNIQYF	TGTGCCAGTAGTACGCGACAGGGTGTAACCAAAAACATTCAGTACTTC
TRBV9	15	.	TRBJ2-5	.	CASSVATQGLETQYF	TGTGCCAGCAGCGTAGCTACCCAGGGTTTAGAGACCCAGTACTTC
TRBV28	12	.	TRBJ2-5	.	CASSSVQETQYF	TGTGCCAGCAGTTCAGTCCAAGAGACCCAGTACTTC
TRBV28	13	.	TRBJ2-5	.	CASTPSGPETQYF	TGTGCCAGCACCCCCTCGGGTCCGGAGACCCAGTACTTC
TRBV19	17	TRBD2	TRBJ2-1	.	CAPLIARWREGPNEQFF	TGTGCCCCCCTTATAGCCCGGTGGCGGGAGGGCCCGAATGAGCAGTTCTTC
TRBV5-1	13	.	TRBJ1-1	.	CASSLASGAEAFF	TGCGCCAGCAGCTTGGCGTCAGGTGCTGAAGCTTTCTTT
TRBV4-1	14	.	TRBJ2-1	.	CASSPQTGTVEQFF	TGCGCCAGCAGCCCCCAAACAGGGACGGTTGAGCAGTTCTTC
TRBV19	14	TRBD1	TRBJ1-1	.	CASDGQGGRTEAFF	TGTGCCAGCGACGGACAGGGGGGAAGGACTGAAGCTTTCTTT
TRBV7-9	16	TRBD2	TRBJ2-3	once	CSSSLGTSGILSPQYF	TGTTCCAGCAGCCTTGGGACTAGCGGTATTTTATCCCCGCAGTATTTT
TRBV6-5	16	TRBD1	TRBJ1-2	once	CASSLLGQGARYGYTF	TGTGCCAGCAGTTTGTTAGGACAGGGGGCGAGGTATGGCTACACCTTC
TRBV10-3	13	.	TRBJ1-2	.	CAISGGANYGYTF	TGTGCCATCAGTGGCGGGGCTAACTATGGCTACACCTTC
TRBV7-6	15	TRBD1	TRBJ1-2	.	CASSPRDSFNYGYTF	TGTGCCAGCAGCCCCCGGGACAGCTTCAACTATGGCTACACCTTC
TRBV11-1	14	.	TRBJ2-5	.	CASSLNPVGETQYF	TGTGCCAGCAGCTTAAACCCAGTTGGAGAGACCCAGTACTTC
TRBV27	13	TRBD2	TRBJ2-3	.	CASSPGLVVTQYF	TGTGCCAGCAGCCCCGGACTAGTCGTTACGCAGTATTTT
TRBV6-6	14	.	TRBJ1-1	.	CASSSQGWDTEAFF	TGTGCCAGCAGTTCCCAGGGATGGGACACTGAAGCTTTCTTT
TRBV30	15	.	TRBJ1-4	.	CAWSVSRGVTEKLFF	TGTGCCTGGAGTGTAAGTCGGGGAGTTACGGAAAAACTGTTTTTT
TRBV12-5	18	TRBD1	TRBJ2-3	.	CASGFGTGGQTSTDTQYF	TGTGCTAGTGGTTTTGGGACAGGGGGCCAGACTAGCACAGATACGCAGTATTTT
TRBV27	15	TRBD1	TRBJ2-4	.	CASMDRALAKNIQYF	TGTGCCAGCATGGACAGGGCCTTAGCCAAAAACATTCAGTACTTC
TRBV28	15	TRBD1	TRBJ2-1	once	CASSTGTGTYNEQFF	TGTGCCAGCAGTACCGGGACAGGGACCTACAATGAGCAGTTCTTC
TRBV28	14	.	TRBJ1-1	.	CASSLGGMNTEAFF	TGTGCCAGCAGTTTGGGAGGCATGAACACTGAAGCTTTCTTT
TRBV27	14	TRBD1	TRBJ1-5	.	CASSQGTVNQPQHF	TGTGCCAGCAGCCAAGGGACAGTTAATCAGCCCCAGCATTTT
TRBV5-1	14	TRBD1	TRBJ2-1	.	CASSLETGNNEQFF	TGCGCCAGCAGCTTGGAGACAGGGAACAATGAGCAGTTCTTC
TRBV6-5	15	TRBD2	TRBJ2-7	.	CASRPGGVNSYEQYF	TGTGCCAGCAGGCCTGGGGGGGTCAACTCCTACGAGCAGTACTTC
TRBV5-1	16	TRBD2	TRBJ2-1	.	CASSLATSGISNEQFF	TGCGCCAGCAGCTTGGCGACTAGCGGGATAAGTAATGAGCAGTTCTTC
TRBV28	13	.	TRBJ2-2	.	CASKLQGPGELFF	TGTGCCAGTAAACTACAGGGCCCCGGGGAGCTGTTTTTT
TRBV28	12	.	TRBJ2-7	few	CASSFPAYEQYF	TGTGCCAGCAGTTTTCCAGCCTACGAGCAGTACTTC
TRBV5-4	16	.	TRBJ1-1	.	CASSPPPGRVDTEAFF	TGTGCCAGCAGCCCCCCCCCAGGGAGGGTCGACACTGAAGCTTTCTTT
TRBV18	14	.	TRBJ2-1	.	CASSPGRGTHEQFF	TGTGCCAGCTCACCAGGGCGCGGGACCCATGAGCAGTTCTTC
TRBV9	13	TRBD1	TRBJ1-1	.	CASSQGGGTEAFF	TGTGCCAGCAGCCAGGGGGGAGGTACTGAAGCTTTCTTT
TRBV9	13	.	TRBJ2-2	.	CASSVVSPGELFF	TGTGCCAGCAGCGTAGTATCCCCCGGGGAGCTGTTTTTT
TRBV6-1	15	TRBD1	TRBJ1-3	.	CASRDRGGSGNTIYF	TGTGCCAGCAGGGACAGGGGTGGATCTGGAAACACCATATATTTT